Listed below are T cell receptor beta chains from one sample, sequenced in a study of T cell changes during pregnancy in multiple sclerosis. The method was immunoSEQ multiplex PCR; TCRdb's version includes in-frame clones alone and lacks a portion of them. The data show about 53,000 clones, over 90% seen once. Sample: CD4+ T cells from peripheral blood mononuclear cells, taken in the third trimester of pregnancy. These receptors all come from a female donor with multiple sclerosis, enrolled in a pregnancy study. Each CDR3 is given without its conserved first and last residue. The order of the fields is D gene, V gene, CDR3 protein. The D gene is left open where the match is weak.

D gene: .
V gene: TRBV5-4
CDR3 protein: ASSFGGEIVGYT

D gene: TRBD1
V gene: TRBV6-5
CDR3 protein: ASSAGTGNQPQH

D gene: .
V gene: TRBV6-5
CDR3 protein: ASSYSRVRVAETQY

D gene: TRBD2
V gene: TRBV7-9
CDR3 protein: ASSSLAGDKNTQY

D gene: .
V gene: TRBV21-1
CDR3 protein: ASSKVRSQEQF

D gene: .
V gene: TRBV7-3
CDR3 protein: ASSLSPSAQETQY

D gene: .
V gene: TRBV30
CDR3 protein: AWSLAADQPQH

D gene: TRBD2
V gene: TRBV5-1
CDR3 protein: ASSLMGGITDTQY

D gene: TRBD1
V gene: TRBV29-1
CDR3 protein: SVSTGSNEKLF

D gene: .
V gene: TRBV5-1
CDR3 protein: ASSQDFGGGQPQH

D gene: .
V gene: TRBV6-5
CDR3 protein: ASRDTVSGNTIY

D gene: .
V gene: TRBV14
CDR3 protein: ASSPLRAGELF

D gene: TRBD2
V gene: TRBV5-4
CDR3 protein: ASRPLAVSSGEQY

D gene: .
V gene: TRBV2
CDR3 protein: ASIGGATNEKLF

D gene: .
V gene: TRBV7-9
CDR3 protein: ASSLEHAAAETQY

D gene: .
V gene: TRBV6-6
CDR3 protein: ASSYPQRAEAF

D gene: TRBD2
V gene: TRBV6-5
CDR3 protein: ASTHYGGGTDTQY

D gene: .
V gene: TRBV15
CDR3 protein: ATSREHNYGYT

D gene: TRBD1
V gene: TRBV7-6
CDR3 protein: ASTPRAGGLWNTEAF

D gene: .
V gene: TRBV19
CDR3 protein: ASSMGTHYEQY

D gene: .
V gene: TRBV7-9
CDR3 protein: ASSPRVISYEQY

D gene: .
V gene: TRBV5-8
CDR3 protein: ASSQRLVGGQF

D gene: TRBD1
V gene: TRBV6-5
CDR3 protein: ASSLDREYEQY

D gene: .
V gene: TRBV4-1
CDR3 protein: ASSQDRASSYNSPLH

D gene: TRBD2
V gene: TRBV18
CDR3 protein: ASSPGLAGPQGTDTQY

D gene: TRBD1
V gene: TRBV19
CDR3 protein: ASNLQGPNSPLH

D gene: TRBD2
V gene: TRBV5-6
CDR3 protein: ASSFGGTNTGELF

D gene: TRBD2
V gene: TRBV4-1
CDR3 protein: ASSPGVLAGGIGELF

D gene: .
V gene: TRBV5-1
CDR3 protein: ASSLEARGPYNEQF

D gene: .
V gene: TRBV19
CDR3 protein: ATTGVADTGELF

D gene: .
V gene: TRBV2
CDR3 protein: ASKRTGNTGELF

D gene: .
V gene: TRBV4-1
CDR3 protein: ASSHSGDTPTYGYEQY

D gene: TRBD2
V gene: TRBV13
CDR3 protein: ASGSLAGLDTQY

D gene: TRBD1
V gene: TRBV10-3
CDR3 protein: AISEGGQGRDGYT

D gene: TRBD2
V gene: TRBV10-3
CDR3 protein: AISRTSGGAVPETQY

D gene: TRBD2
V gene: TRBV9
CDR3 protein: ASSVGGGRGSYEQY

D gene: TRBD1
V gene: TRBV2
CDR3 protein: ASRKDRGAGEKLF

D gene: TRBD2
V gene: TRBV18
CDR3 protein: ASSPLPQPQIAGGPQETQY

D gene: TRBD1
V gene: TRBV10-3
CDR3 protein: AISATTGGAYEQY

D gene: TRBD1
V gene: TRBV7-6
CDR3 protein: ASSWGTGGGGETQY

D gene: TRBD1
V gene: TRBV9
CDR3 protein: ASSATGGDYGYT

D gene: .
V gene: TRBV5-4
CDR3 protein: ASSNDRNTEAF

D gene: .
V gene: TRBV11-2
CDR3 protein: ASSFRGNEQF

D gene: .
V gene: TRBV14
CDR3 protein: ASSQDIGTEAF

D gene: .
V gene: TRBV6-1
CDR3 protein: ASKPDNSGNTIY

D gene: .
V gene: TRBV5-1
CDR3 protein: ASSLDRAPDTQY

D gene: TRBD1
V gene: TRBV19
CDR3 protein: ASTLSGTGDVGAGKLF

D gene: .
V gene: TRBV19
CDR3 protein: ASSLRGRSQPQH

D gene: .
V gene: TRBV30
CDR3 protein: AWSAPPSRGLNQPQH

D gene: TRBD1
V gene: TRBV29-1
CDR3 protein: SVVGDRGQYEQY

D gene: .
V gene: TRBV6-5
CDR3 protein: ASSYSGREKLF

D gene: .
V gene: TRBV13
CDR3 protein: ATGQTGNTIY